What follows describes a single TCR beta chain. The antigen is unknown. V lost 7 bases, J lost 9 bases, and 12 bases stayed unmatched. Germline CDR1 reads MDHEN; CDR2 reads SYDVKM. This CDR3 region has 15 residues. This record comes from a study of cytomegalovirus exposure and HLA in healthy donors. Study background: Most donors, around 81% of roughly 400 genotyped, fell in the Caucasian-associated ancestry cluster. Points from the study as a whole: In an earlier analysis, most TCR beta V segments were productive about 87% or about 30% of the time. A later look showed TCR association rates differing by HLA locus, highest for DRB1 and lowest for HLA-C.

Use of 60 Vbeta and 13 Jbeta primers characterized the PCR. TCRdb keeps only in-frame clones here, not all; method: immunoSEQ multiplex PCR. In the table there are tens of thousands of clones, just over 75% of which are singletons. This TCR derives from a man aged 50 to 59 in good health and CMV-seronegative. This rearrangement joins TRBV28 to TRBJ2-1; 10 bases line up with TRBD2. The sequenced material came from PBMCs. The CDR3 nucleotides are TGTGCCAGCATTATGGGGCTAGCGGGAGCTGTTGAGCAGTTCTTC. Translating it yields CASIMGLAGAVEQFF.